This T cell receptor (beta chain) is drawn from a study of Ad26.COV2.S vaccination and SARS-CoV-2 variants. Broader study findings: Vaccinees reportedly had broad spike-specific CD8+ and CD4+ T cell responses.

Germline CDR1 reads SEHNR; CDR2 reads FQNEAQ (reference sequence). CDR3 length: 12 amino acids. The V end lost 8 bases, the J end lost 3 bases, and 7 bases lay between the germline ends. The sample's treatment: around 19 received Ad26.COV2.S at low or high dose, single or two shots; 5 received placebo; per-sample allocation not given. Sampling took place 63 days after the first vaccine or placebo injection. Assay used: immunoSEQ multiplex PCR; TCRdb lists only in-frame clones, some missing. The sample consists of some 240,000 clones, 70% to 90% of them appearing once. With respect to this clone: Its specificity is unknown. Within the sample, other DNA sequences also encode this same CDR3.

This chain connects TRBV7-9 to TRBJ1-4; no reliable D call. The receptor was isolated from a person between 18 and 65 years old who received the Ad26.COV2.S COVID-19 vaccine or a placebo. Material: peripheral blood, obtained in a trial of Ad26.COV2.S vaccine versus placebo. The CDR3 region has the DNA TGTGCCAGCTCGACTGCTAATGAAAAACTGTTTTTT. Protein: CASSTANEKLFF.